This is a list of T cell receptor beta chains from one sample in a study of blood T cell repertoires in COVID-19. The repertoire was sequenced with immunoSEQ multiplex PCR; TCRdb's copy has only in-frame clones and lacks some. This repertoire shows fewer than 200,000 clones, over 65% found once; its top ten account for 3.5% to 5%. What was sequenced was PBMCs or T cells enriched from blood (not recorded which). These receptors were obtained from a woman aged 45-65 years who had recovered from COVID-19. The CDR3 runs from the conserved cysteine through the conserved F or W. The order of the fields is CDR3 protein, CDR3 DNA, V gene, clone size, D gene, J gene. The D gene is left open where the match is weak. Clone size appears in some rows only: once, few, many, or a class for an expanded clone.

CASSWDWRDGYTF TGTGCCAGTAGTTGGGACTGGCGAGATGGCTACACCTTC TRBV19 - - TRBJ1-2
CASRIQGQPQHF TGTGCCAGCAGGATACAGGGGCAGCCCCAGCATTTT TRBV5-5 - TRBD1 TRBJ1-5
CASSQTAGLTQYF TGTGCCAGCAGCCAGACGGCGGGACTAACGCAGTATTTT TRBV14 - TRBD2 TRBJ2-3
CASSFLGQTYNSPLHF TGTGCCAGCAGCTTCCTCGGACAGACCTATAATTCACCCCTCCACTTT TRBV5-5 - - TRBJ1-6
CASRKTGTDNYGYTF TGTGCCAGCAGAAAAACCGGGACAGATAACTATGGCTACACCTTC TRBV11-3 - TRBD1 TRBJ1-2
CASSQEGSEKLFF TGTGCCAGCAGCCAAGAGGGCAGCGAAAAACTGTTTTTT TRBV4-2 few - TRBJ1-4
CASRTSGTGWGSPLHF TGTGCCAGCAGAACCTCCGGGACAGGGTGGGGTTCACCCCTCCACTTT TRBV28 - TRBD1 TRBJ1-6
CATGSGGASGELFF TGTGCCACCGGGAGCGGGGGGGCCTCCGGGGAGCTGTTTTTT TRBV15 - TRBD2 TRBJ2-2
CASSSWEGNTEAFF TGCGCCAGCAGCTCCTGGGAGGGGAACACTGAAGCTTTCTTT TRBV5-1 - - TRBJ1-1
CASSLRWVRLAETNTGELFF TGTGCCAGCAGTTTAAGGTGGGTTCGGCTAGCGGAAACGAACACCGGGGAGCTGTTTTTT TRBV27 - TRBD2 TRBJ2-2
CASSLRDRNEKLFF TGTGCCAGCAGCCTCCGGGACAGGAATGAAAAACTGTTTTTT TRBV5-8 - TRBD1 TRBJ1-4
CASSQGLGGRETQYF TGTGCCAGCTCACAGGGCCTTGGGGGCCGGGAGACCCAGTACTTC TRBV18 once - TRBJ2-5
CASSRQGLETQYF TGTGCCAGCAGTCGACAGGGACTAGAGACCCAGTACTTC TRBV5-4 - - TRBJ2-5
CATSRGQGEGGELFF TGTGCCACCAGCAGGGGACAGGGCGAAGGCGGGGAGCTGTTTTTT TRBV15 - TRBD1 TRBJ2-2
CASSTGTGLNTEAFF TGCGCCAGCAGCACAGGGACAGGGCTGAACACTGAAGCTTTCTTT TRBV5-1 - TRBD1 TRBJ1-1
CASSIADRAEAFF TGTGCCAGTAGTATTGCTGACAGGGCTGAAGCTTTCTTT TRBV19 few TRBD1 TRBJ1-1
CASSVGRDYGEQFF TGTGCCAGCAGCGTAGGCAGGGACTACGGTGAGCAGTTCTTC TRBV9 - TRBD2 TRBJ2-1
CATSREPTGVTEAFF TGTGCCACCAGCAGAGAACCGACAGGGGTAACTGAAGCTTTCTTT TRBV15 - TRBD1 TRBJ1-1
CASSTDRGRNGYTF TGTGCCAGCAGCACCGACAGGGGGCGAAATGGCTACACCTTC TRBV2 - TRBD1 TRBJ1-2
CASAGQGGTEAFF TGTGCCAGCGCCGGACAGGGTGGCACTGAAGCTTTCTTT TRBV7-3 - TRBD1 TRBJ1-1